One and the same sample provided the 5 T cell receptor beta chains below, sequenced in a study of radiation and T cells in renal cell carcinoma (dated by TCRdb to between 2020 and 2021). The library was produced with the immunoSEQ multiplex PCR assay. Sourced from immuneACCESS, this table was stored by TCRdb with only in-frame sequences that have V and J called. A share of the clones is absent; for the studies checked, an unresolved V gene accounts for under half, and the remainder has no known explanation. Within this sample are some 120,000 clones, with more than 75% of them counted one time only. Of the sample, 5.8% falls within the top ten clones. In light of the paper, this sample's time point label describes: blood 2 weeks post-SBRT. According to the study, the label for this sample's treatment or condition signals: 15 Gy SBRT to primary tumor, nephrectomy 4 weeks later. The sequencing used blood, collected from a patient whose treatment included radiotherapy and nephrectomy. The receptors originated from a woman between 65 and 79 years old with renal cell carcinoma.

V and J are TRBV6-1 and TRBJ1-2; unclear D gene. This CDR3 is 12 amino acids long. Germline V lookup: CDR1 MNHNS, CDR2 SASEGT. The CDR3 sequence: CVSLGLRYGYTF. In nucleotides, the CDR3 is TGTGTCTCGCTGGGGTTAAGGTATGGCTACACCTTC.

This chain connects TRBV2 to TRBJ2-6, with 7 positions matching TRBD1. This CDR3 spans 14 amino acids. V lost 3 bases to trimming and J lost 8 bases; unmatched junction nucleotides: 4. In germline, CDR1 is SNHLY, CDR2 FYNNEI. The chain's CDR3 is CASSDRQGTNVLTF. CDR3 nucleotide sequence: TGTGCCAGCAGTGACAGACAGGGAACCAACGTCCTGACTTTC.

This clone appeared a single time. This chain connects TRBV27 to TRBJ1-6; D unresolved. CDR3 length: 16 residues. V gave up 5 bases and J gave up 0 bases, with 11 bases separating them. Germline V gene sequence: CDR1 MNHEY, CDR2 SMNVEV (reference sequence). The DNA of the CDR3 is TGTGCCAGCAGTGGGGTACTGAGCTCCTATAATTCACCCCTCCACTTT. Residues: CASSGVLSSYNSPLHF.

V and J are TRBV4-3 and TRBJ1-2, with D hard to call. Germline V CDR1 and CDR2: LGHNA, YSLEER. The length of the CDR3 is 14 residues. Trimming stripped 0 bases from V and 6 bases from J, with 11 bases between. The CDR3 DNA reads TGCGCCAGCAGCCAAGAAAGTGGGATCGATGGCTACACCTTC. It encodes CASSQESGIDGYTF.

The chain employs TRBV9 and TRBJ2-2; the D call may be TRBD1 or TRBD2 (5 bases each). The CDR3 is 15 residues long. Germline V gene data show CDR1 as SGDLS and CDR2 as YYNGEE. V was cut by 4 bases and J by 4 bases, with 14 bases left in between. CDR3 amino acids: CASSPTPGGTGELFF. CDR3 nucleotide sequence: TGTGCCAGCAGCCCTACACCTGGGGGCACCGGGGAGCTGTTTTTT.